Sequencing of this T cell receptor (beta chain) was carried out in a study of cytomegalovirus exposure and HLA in healthy donors. Across the whole study: The 120 or so validation repertoires and the approximately 640 first-cohort repertoires shared a platform, a later analysis reported. Study results and caveats: In vitro, a few CMV-associated chains proved specific for CMV antigens.

This clone was recorded only once. Its specificity is unknown. Repertoires were generated with immunoSEQ multiplex PCR, while TCRdb's copy carries only in-frame clones and drops some. The table records some 130,000 clones, approximately 84% of them present only once. CDR3 length: 15 amino acids. Germline loops: CDR1 SGHTA, CDR2 FQGTGA. Trimming stripped 2 bases from V and 3 bases from J, with 11 bases between. The sample consisted of PBMCs. The V and J genes are TRBV7-3 and TRBJ2-1, with a weak D call TRBD1 (6 bases). This TCR came from a man aged 25-45 years in good health and CMV-seropositive. In DNA form, the CDR3 reads TGTGCCAGCAGCTTATCAGGGGCGAACTACAATGAGCAGTTCTTC. Translating it yields CASSLSGANYNEQFF.